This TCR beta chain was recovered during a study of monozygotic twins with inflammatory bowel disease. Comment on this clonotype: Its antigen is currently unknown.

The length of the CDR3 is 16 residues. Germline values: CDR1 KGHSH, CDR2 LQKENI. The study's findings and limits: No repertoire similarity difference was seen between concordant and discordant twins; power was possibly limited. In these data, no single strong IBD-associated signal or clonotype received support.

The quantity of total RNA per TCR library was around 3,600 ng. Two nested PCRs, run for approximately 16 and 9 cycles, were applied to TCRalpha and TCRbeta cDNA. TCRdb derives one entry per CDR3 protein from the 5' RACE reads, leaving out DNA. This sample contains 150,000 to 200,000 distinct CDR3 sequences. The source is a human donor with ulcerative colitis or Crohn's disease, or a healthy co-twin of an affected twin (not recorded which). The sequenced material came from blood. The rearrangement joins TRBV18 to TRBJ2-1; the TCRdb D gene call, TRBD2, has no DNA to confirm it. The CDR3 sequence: CASSLRRGGLGNEQFF.